These T cell receptor beta chains were read from a single sample in a study of blood T cell repertoires in COVID-19. TCRdb's copy holds only in-frame clones and misses some; the assay was immunoSEQ multiplex PCR. The sample shows around 200,000 clones, about 81% of them seen only once. The sequenced sample consisted of peripheral blood. The source is a man aged 30 to 39 with active or convalescent COVID-19. The conserved cysteine and the conserved F or W are not part of the CDR3 here. Each record gives: V gene, clone size, J gene, CDR3 protein. Not all rows give a size; the values are once, few, many and, for expanded clones, a class.

v_gene: TRBV6-2/TRBV6-3; abundance: NA; j_gene: TRBJ2-1; CDR3aa: ASSWGTGGYNEQF
v_gene: TRBV5-1; abundance: NA; j_gene: TRBJ1-6; CDR3aa: ASWQGYNSPLH
v_gene: TRBV6-4; abundance: NA; j_gene: TRBJ2-1; CDR3aa: ASSAGGREQF
v_gene: TRBV10-3; abundance: few; j_gene: TRBJ2-1; CDR3aa: AISETSVLYNEQF
v_gene: TRBV15; abundance: NA; j_gene: TRBJ1-1; CDR3aa: ATSSSGQGQAEAF
v_gene: TRBV5-1; abundance: NA; j_gene: TRBJ2-2; CDR3aa: ASSTANTGELF
v_gene: TRBV7-9; abundance: NA; j_gene: TRBJ2-1; CDR3aa: ASSSPLDAEQF
v_gene: TRBV27; abundance: NA; j_gene: TRBJ2-3; CDR3aa: ASQDLSAQY
v_gene: TRBV7-6; abundance: NA; j_gene: TRBJ2-2; CDR3aa: ASSFGSGAGTGELF
v_gene: TRBV28; abundance: NA; j_gene: TRBJ2-7; CDR3aa: ASRPPGGIGEQY
v_gene: TRBV2; abundance: once; j_gene: TRBJ2-1; CDR3aa: ASRPTSGSSIEQF
v_gene: TRBV3-1/TRBV3-2; abundance: NA; j_gene: TRBJ2-3; CDR3aa: ASSQVAGGTDTQY
v_gene: TRBV2; abundance: few; j_gene: TRBJ2-2; CDR3aa: ASRGTGGSTGELF
v_gene: TRBV2; abundance: NA; j_gene: TRBJ1-3; CDR3aa: ASSPTGSGNTIY
v_gene: TRBV4-1; abundance: NA; j_gene: TRBJ1-2; CDR3aa: ASSPPGQGTGGYT
v_gene: TRBV6-1; abundance: NA; j_gene: TRBJ2-1; CDR3aa: ASSERAGGLVEQF
v_gene: TRBV19; abundance: NA; j_gene: TRBJ2-7; CDR3aa: ASSIGTGESNEQY
v_gene: TRBV27; abundance: NA; j_gene: TRBJ2-2; CDR3aa: ASRGGANTGELF
v_gene: TRBV11-3; abundance: NA; j_gene: TRBJ2-7; CDR3aa: ASSLDMIGTSGRNSIEQY
v_gene: TRBV6-5; abundance: NA; j_gene: TRBJ1-6; CDR3aa: ASSYYRDSPLH
v_gene: TRBV19; abundance: NA; j_gene: TRBJ1-6; CDR3aa: AVEGQGGSPLH
v_gene: TRBV7-9; abundance: few; j_gene: TRBJ2-7; CDR3aa: ASSPRTSAYEQY
v_gene: TRBV7-9; abundance: NA; j_gene: TRBJ1-3; CDR3aa: ASSLGTGRGNTIY
v_gene: TRBV6-1; abundance: few; j_gene: TRBJ2-7; CDR3aa: ASSESGRRPDEQY
v_gene: TRBV7-9; abundance: NA; j_gene: TRBJ2-1; CDR3aa: ASSLVFSGAYNEQF
v_gene: TRBV27; abundance: NA; j_gene: TRBJ1-5; CDR3aa: ASSSRTGGRQPQH
v_gene: TRBV19; abundance: NA; j_gene: TRBJ2-7; CDR3aa: ASSPEAGVMYEQY
v_gene: TRBV18; abundance: NA; j_gene: TRBJ1-2; CDR3aa: ASSQAGRTGYGYT
v_gene: TRBV19; abundance: once; j_gene: TRBJ1-5; CDR3aa: ASSKGARQPQH
v_gene: TRBV19; abundance: once; j_gene: TRBJ1-1; CDR3aa: ASLQDMNTEAF
v_gene: TRBV7-9; abundance: NA; j_gene: TRBJ1-2; CDR3aa: ASSLGGSYGYT
v_gene: TRBV19; abundance: NA; j_gene: TRBJ2-2; CDR3aa: ASSGQGGSGELF
v_gene: TRBV18; abundance: NA; j_gene: TRBJ1-2; CDR3aa: ASSNTPFLDSLYT
v_gene: TRBV5-1; abundance: NA; j_gene: TRBJ1-5; CDR3aa: ASSLGQAGGQPQH
v_gene: TRBV27; abundance: NA; j_gene: TRBJ2-1; CDR3aa: ASSPGTSGREQF
v_gene: TRBV27; abundance: once; j_gene: TRBJ1-2; CDR3aa: ASSLLGDPTDGYT
v_gene: TRBV11-2; abundance: NA; j_gene: TRBJ1-2; CDR3aa: ASSGPRDRGHGYT
v_gene: TRBV19; abundance: NA; j_gene: TRBJ1-5; CDR3aa: ASRAETRGQGQPQH
v_gene: TRBV6-6; abundance: NA; j_gene: TRBJ1-5; CDR3aa: ASSYSKQLSNQPQH
v_gene: TRBV19; abundance: NA; j_gene: TRBJ2-1; CDR3aa: ASTPDLDSYNEQF
v_gene: TRBV19; abundance: once; j_gene: TRBJ1-2; CDR3aa: ASSSSGMYGYT
v_gene: TRBV3-1/TRBV3-2; abundance: NA; j_gene: TRBJ1-5; CDR3aa: ASSQTGSNQPQH
v_gene: TRBV28; abundance: NA; j_gene: TRBJ1-6; CDR3aa: ASSGGSSPLH
v_gene: TRBV6-4; abundance: once; j_gene: TRBJ2-2; CDR3aa: ASSDSTSGGPNTGELF
v_gene: TRBV10-1; abundance: NA; j_gene: TRBJ2-1; CDR3aa: ASSEGGDGGLSF
v_gene: TRBV6-2/TRBV6-3; abundance: few; j_gene: TRBJ2-2; CDR3aa: ASSRSGDTGELF
v_gene: TRBV30; abundance: NA; j_gene: TRBJ1-5; CDR3aa: AWSQGIDQPQH
v_gene: TRBV7-3; abundance: once; j_gene: TRBJ2-3; CDR3aa: ASSDGLAGGPLTDTQY
v_gene: TRBV28; abundance: few; j_gene: TRBJ1-2; CDR3aa: ASSFRSSYGYT
v_gene: TRBV27; abundance: NA; j_gene: TRBJ1-3; CDR3aa: ASSLVSGTAGNTIY
v_gene: TRBV7-2; abundance: NA; j_gene: TRBJ2-7; CDR3aa: ASSPTINSYEQY
v_gene: TRBV27; abundance: once; j_gene: TRBJ2-3; CDR3aa: ASSLSMGPDTQY
v_gene: TRBV19; abundance: NA; j_gene: TRBJ1-2; CDR3aa: ASSIWDSNYGYT
v_gene: TRBV27; abundance: NA; j_gene: TRBJ2-7; CDR3aa: ASSSSGTFSYEQY
v_gene: TRBV6-6; abundance: NA; j_gene: TRBJ1-6; CDR3aa: ASSDGQGGSPLH
v_gene: TRBV28; abundance: NA; j_gene: TRBJ1-4; CDR3aa: ASSDGTRVEKLF